This entry features one T cell receptor (beta chain) sequence. This record comes from a study of blood T cell repertoires in COVID-19. Produced via immunoSEQ multiplex PCR; TCRdb's table is partial and in-frame only. The data show about 57,000 clones, around 80% seen once. Per germline, CDR1 SGHRS and CDR2 YFSETQ. This CDR3 spans 14 amino acids. Trimming removed 4 bases at V and 0 bases at J, with 10 bases between. The TCR was taken from a man aged 60 to 69 with acute or convalescent COVID-19. The sample consisted of peripheral blood. The gene calls are TRBV5-1 and TRBJ1-1; a possible D gene is TRBD1 (5 bases). CDR3 residues: CASSRAGVNTEAFF. Here the CDR3 DNA reads TGCGCCAGCAGCCGCGCGGGGGTGAACACTGAAGCTTTCTTT.